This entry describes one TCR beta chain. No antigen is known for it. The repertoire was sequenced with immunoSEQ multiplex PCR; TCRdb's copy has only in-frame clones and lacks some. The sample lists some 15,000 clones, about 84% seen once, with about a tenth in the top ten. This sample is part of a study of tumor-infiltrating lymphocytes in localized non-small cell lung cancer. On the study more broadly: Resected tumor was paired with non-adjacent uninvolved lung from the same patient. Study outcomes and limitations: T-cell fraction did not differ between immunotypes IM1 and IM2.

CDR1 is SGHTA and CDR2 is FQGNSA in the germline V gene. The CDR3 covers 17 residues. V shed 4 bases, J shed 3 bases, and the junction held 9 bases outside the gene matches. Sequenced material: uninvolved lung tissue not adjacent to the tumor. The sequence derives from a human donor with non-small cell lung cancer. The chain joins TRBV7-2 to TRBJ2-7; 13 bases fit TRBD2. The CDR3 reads CASSSKTSGRPIYEQYF. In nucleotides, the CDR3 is TGTGCCAGCAGCTCCAAGACTAGCGGGAGGCCAATCTACGAGCAGTACTTC.